Shown below are 11 T cell receptor beta chains from a single sample sequenced in a study of blood T cell repertoires in COVID-19. Only in-frame clones appear in the TCRdb table, and some are missing; sequencing was by immunoSEQ multiplex PCR. The sample holds tens of thousands of clones, 90% seen once. The sequenced sample was peripheral blood. The receptors shown here come from a woman of 80 years or more with active COVID-19.

The V and J genes are TRBV15 and TRBJ2-7, with a tentative D call TRBD1 (5 bases). Germline loops: CDR1 LNHNV, CDR2 YYDKDF (reference sequence). Trimming removed 3 bases at V and 5 bases at J, with 23 bases between. This CDR3 region has 17 residues. CDR3 bases: TGTGCCACCAGCAGCCCCCGGTTTGGGGCCTCTCGCAACGAGCAGTACTTC. It encodes CATSSPRFGASRNEQYF.

J is TRBJ1-1 and V is TRBV18; D remains unclear. V dropped 2 bases and J dropped 11 bases, with 15 bases sitting between them. This CDR3 has 13 amino acids. Germline V gives CDR1 KGHSH, CDR2 LQKENI. The CDR3 sequence is CASSPEAGFSAFF. In nucleotides, the CDR3 is TGTGCCAGCTCACCAGAAGCGGGGTTTAGCGCTTTCTTT.

Only one count was recorded for this clone. The chain has TRBV25-1 and TRBJ2-5; D may be TRBD1 (5 bases). V lost 2 bases and J lost 3, with 13 bases in between. The CDR3 has 15 residues. Germline V lookup: CDR1 MGHDK, CDR2 SYGVNS. The CDR3 protein is CASSERGWGEETQYF. The CDR3 coding sequence is TGTGCCAGCAGTGAAAGGGGCTGGGGCGAAGAGACCCAGTACTTC.

The chain links TRBV27 to TRBJ1-2; 7 nucleotides align to TRBD1. J was trimmed by 4 bases and V by 5 bases; bases with no gene match: 7. The CDR3 is 14 amino acids. The germline V gene has CDR1 MNHEY and CDR2 SMNVEV (reference sequence). The CDR3 is CASSDQGQLYGYTF. The CDR3 nucleotides read TGTGCCAGCAGTGACCAGGGACAGCTCTATGGCTACACCTTC.

This chain joins TRBV28 and TRBJ1-2; maybe TRBD1 (5 bases). The germline V gene has CDR1 MDHEN and CDR2 SYDVKM. Trimming stripped 2 bases from V and 6 bases from J, with 7 bases between. CDR3 length equals 12 residues. CDR3 sequence: CASSLKTDGYTF. The CDR3 nucleotides are TGTGCCAGCAGTTTAAAGACAGATGGCTACACCTTC.

The chain has TRBV3-1 (or the pseudogene TRBV3-2) and TRBJ2-3; D possibly corresponds to TRBD1 (6 bases). Trimming removed 1 base at V and 4 bases at J, with 12 bases between. Germline values: CDR1 LGHDT, CDR2 YNNKEL (reference sequence). The CDR3 is made up of 15 amino acids. The CDR3 DNA is TGTGCCAGCAGCCAAGCAGGGGACGAGGCAGATACGCAGTATTTT. Encoded protein: CASSQAGDEADTQYF.

The chain has TRBV29-1 and TRBJ2-3, with TRBD2 matching 8 bases. There are 16 residues in the CDR3. Germline V gene sequence: CDR1 SQVTM, CDR2 ANQGSEA. The trim removed 1 base at V and 2 bases at J, leaving 8 bases unmatched. The CDR3 nucleotides are TGCAGCGTTGAAGTCGGACTAGCCGGACTCACAGATACGCAGTATTTT. This codes for CSVEVGLAGLTDTQYF.

This chain links TRBV4-3 with TRBJ2-1, with 11 bases identical to TRBD2. Germline trimming cut 0 bases from V and 7 bases from J; bases unmatched to any gene: 2. Germline V gene sequence: CDR1 LGHNA, CDR2 YSLEER. This CDR3 comprises 15 residues. The CDR3 coding sequence is TGCGCCAGCAGCCAAGAAGCTAGCGGGAGGAATGAGCAGTTCTTC. Translating gives CASSQEASGRNEQFF.

The genes are TRBV7-2 and TRBJ1-2, with a weak D call TRBD1 (5 bases). Germline V gene sequence: CDR1 SGHTA, CDR2 FQGNSA. The CDR3 length is 16 residues. Between the trimmed V and J ends, which lost 3 bases and 5 bases, there was a span of 19 bases. CDR3 amino acids: CASSFPERGPAYGYTF. The CDR3 DNA is TGTGCCAGCAGCTTCCCAGAAAGGGGCCCGGCTTATGGCTACACCTTC. Combining the CDR3 with reference TRBV7-2 and TRBJ1-2 gives the whole variable domain GAGVSQSPSNKVTEKGKDVELRCDPISGHTALYWYRQSLGQGLEFLIYFQGNSAPDKSGLPSDRFSAERTGGSVSTLTIQRTQQEDSAVYLCASSFPERGPAYGYTFGSGTRLTVV.

The rearrangement uses TRBV27 and TRBJ1-5; possible D gene TRBD1, 5 bases. The CDR3 covers 14 residues. Germline V CDR1 and CDR2: MNHEY, SMNVEV (reference sequence). Trimming left V 6 bases short and J 7 bases short, with 16 bases between. In DNA form, the CDR3 reads TGTGCCAGCAGAGAGACCAGGGTTACCCAGCCCCAGCATTTT. Its protein is CASRETRVTQPQHF.

This clone was seen once. The chain uses TRBV7-8 and TRBJ2-7; D is undetermined. CDR1 and CDR2 (germline): SGHVS, FQNEAQ. Deletions cut 1 base from V and 0 bases from J, with 10 bases between. CDR3 length equals 15 residues. CDR3 sequence: CASSLEPRSSYEQYF. CDR3 nucleotide sequence: TGTGCCAGCAGCTTAGAGCCAAGGAGCTCCTACGAGCAGTACTTC.